The clone carrying this TCR beta chain was seen a few times. Germline loops: CDR1 WSHSY, CDR2 SAAADI. Trimming took 0 bases from V and 5 from J, leaving 10 bases between them. The CDR3 sequence is 15 residues long. The data are from a study of blood T cell repertoires in COVID-19. Study-level information: PBMCs, B-cell-depleted T cells, or T cells were the source of the cDNA or gDNA that made up the material.

Per the authors' pipeline: The assay estimated nucleated cells by amplifying reference gene primers. Data came from immunoSEQ multiplex PCR; TCRdb stores just in-frame clones and leaves some out. For V, J and clone size, that table is used; D and trimming come from the DNA. The data show approximately 100,000 clones, approximately 80% seen once. This TCR derives from a woman aged 55-70 years with acute or convalescent COVID-19. The material sequenced was peripheral blood. This sequence joins TRBV10-2 and TRBJ2-2; the D is unclear. CDR3 sequence reads: CASSESRSLTGELFF. The CDR3 DNA follows: TGCGCCAGCAGTGAGTCGCGGTCTCTGACCGGGGAGCTGTTTTTT.